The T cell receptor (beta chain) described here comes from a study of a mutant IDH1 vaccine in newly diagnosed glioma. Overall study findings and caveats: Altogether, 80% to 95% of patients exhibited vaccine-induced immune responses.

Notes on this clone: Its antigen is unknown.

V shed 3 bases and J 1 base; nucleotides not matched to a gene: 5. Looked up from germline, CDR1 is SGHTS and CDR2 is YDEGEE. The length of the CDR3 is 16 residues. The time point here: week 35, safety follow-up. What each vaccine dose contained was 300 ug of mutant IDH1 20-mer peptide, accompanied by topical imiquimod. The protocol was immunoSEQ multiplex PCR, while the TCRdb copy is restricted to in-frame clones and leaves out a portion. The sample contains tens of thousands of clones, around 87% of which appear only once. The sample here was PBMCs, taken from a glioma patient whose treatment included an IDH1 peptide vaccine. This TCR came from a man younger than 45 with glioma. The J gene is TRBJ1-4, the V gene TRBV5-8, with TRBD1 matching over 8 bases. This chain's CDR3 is CASSSDRGGTNEKLFF. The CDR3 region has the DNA TGTGCCAGCAGCTCCGACAGGGGCGGAACTAATGAAAAACTGTTTTTT.